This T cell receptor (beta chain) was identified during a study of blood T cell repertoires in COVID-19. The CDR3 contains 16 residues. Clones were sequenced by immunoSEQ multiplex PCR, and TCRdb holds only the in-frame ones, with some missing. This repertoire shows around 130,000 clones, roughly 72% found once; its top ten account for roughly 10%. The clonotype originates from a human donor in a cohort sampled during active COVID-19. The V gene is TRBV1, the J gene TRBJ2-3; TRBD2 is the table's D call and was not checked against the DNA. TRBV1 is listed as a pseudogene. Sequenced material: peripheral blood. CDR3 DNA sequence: TGCACCAGCAGCCTCGGGGGGCACCACAGCACAGATACGCAGTATTTT. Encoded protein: CTSSLGGHHSTDTQYF.